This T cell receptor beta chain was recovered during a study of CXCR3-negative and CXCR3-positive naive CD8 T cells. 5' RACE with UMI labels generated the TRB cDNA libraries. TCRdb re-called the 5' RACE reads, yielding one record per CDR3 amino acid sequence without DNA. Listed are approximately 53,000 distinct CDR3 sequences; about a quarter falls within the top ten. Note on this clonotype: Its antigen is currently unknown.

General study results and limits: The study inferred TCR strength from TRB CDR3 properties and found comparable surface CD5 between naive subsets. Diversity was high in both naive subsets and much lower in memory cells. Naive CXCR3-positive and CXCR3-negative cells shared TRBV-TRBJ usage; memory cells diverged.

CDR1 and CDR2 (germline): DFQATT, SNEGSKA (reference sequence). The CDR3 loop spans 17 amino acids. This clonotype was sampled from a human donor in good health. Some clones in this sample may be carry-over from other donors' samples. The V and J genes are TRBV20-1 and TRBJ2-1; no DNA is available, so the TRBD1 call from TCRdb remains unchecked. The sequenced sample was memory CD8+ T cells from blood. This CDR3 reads CSARDPIRETSYNEQFF.